What follows describes a single T cell receptor beta chain. Here immunoSEQ multiplex PCR was the method, and the copy in TCRdb shows in-frame clones only, minus some. The sample has approximately 240,000 clones; about 90% are singletons. In terms of age and location, participants ranged from roughly 18 to 100 years and lived in about two dozen US areas. The entry originates in a study of blood T cell repertoires in COVID-19. Whole-study context: PBMCs, B-cell-depleted T cells, or T cells were the source of the cDNA or gDNA that made up the material.

Trimming shortened V by 6 bases and J by 1 base, and 8 bases separated the two germline ends. This CDR3 has 13 amino acids. Germline CDR1 reads LNHDA; CDR2 reads SQIVND (reference sequence). The gene calls are TRBV19 and TRBJ2-3; D remains unclear. The sample consisted of PBMCs or T cells enriched from blood (not recorded which). The clonotype originates from a woman between 18 and 29 years old who had recovered from COVID-19. CDR3 DNA sequence: TGTGCCAGTAGGCCTACAGGCACAGATACGCAGTATTTT. It encodes CASRPTGTDTQYF.